This T cell receptor (beta chain) came from a study of T cells in localized non-small cell lung cancer. Repertoires were generated with immunoSEQ multiplex PCR, while TCRdb's copy carries only in-frame clones and drops some. The repertoire consists of under 25,000 clones, with about nine tenths occurring once and the leading ten covering 4% to 5%. The V gene lost 3 bases and the J gene lost 0 bases, with 12 bases spanning the gap. CDR1 and CDR2 (germline): MNHEY, SVGAGI. There are 16 residues in the CDR3. To note about this clone: Its matching antigen is unknown.

General study points: Longer survival (overall) was linked to higher T cell density in blood. Across samples, adjacent lung featured a median roughly 61 of the top 100 tumor clones. Clonality peaked in uninvolved adjacent lung rather than tumor.

The chain combines TRBV6-5 with TRBJ1-3, with D possibly TRBD1 on 5 matching bases. This specimen consisted of peripheral blood, obtained before any cancer treatment. This sequence was found in a male donor at least 60 years old with stage I squamous cell lung carcinoma. For the CDR3, the DNA is TGTGCCAGCAGTTATCAATGGGGGGACTCTGGAAACACCATATATTTT. Protein: CASSYQWGDSGNTIYF.